This T cell receptor beta chain was captured in a study of blood T cell repertoires in COVID-19. Turning to the study itself: The origin of the acute and convalescent COVID-19 samples was the United States, Italy and Spain. T cells, B-cell-depleted T cells, or PBMCs provided the cDNA or gDNA that served as material.

This CDR3 spans 13 amino acids. From germline, CDR1 is SQVTM and CDR2 ANQGSEA. Trimming took 6 bases from V and 8 from J; bases not matched to a gene: 10. In the original workflow: Amplified reference gene primers provided the basis for estimating nucleated cell counts. The assay was immunoSEQ multiplex PCR, and TCRdb's table has in-frame clones only and misses some. V and J calls and clone size are those listed in that table; D and trimming were worked out from the DNA. There are under 150,000 clones in the sample; 70% to 85% occur only once, and less than 8% lies in the top ten. This receptor was obtained from a man between 65 and 85 years old with active or convalescent COVID-19. Sequencing used peripheral blood. The rearrangement joins TRBV29-1 to TRBJ2-1, with 7 bases fitting TRBD2. CDR3 coding DNA: TGCAGCGTGCGACTAGCCTCCAACCATGAGCAGTTCTTC. This codes for CSVRLASNHEQFF.